These 12 T cell receptor beta chains originate from one sample sequenced in a study of blood T cell repertoires in COVID-19. Some clones are missing from TCRdb's copy, which holds only in-frame ones; the method was immunoSEQ multiplex PCR. This sample has under 200,000 clones, with around 79% found just once. Sequenced input: peripheral blood. These receptors came from a woman in her 40s with COVID-19, enrolled during active disease.

The chain recombines TRBV30 with TRBJ1-1; TRBD1 aligns across 7 bases. Germline V CDR1 and CDR2: GTSNPN, SVGIG (reference sequence). J lost 1 base, V lost 3 bases, and 5 bases had no gene match. This CDR3 comprises 14 residues. In nucleotides, the CDR3 is TGTGCCTGGAGGCTCCCAGGGGGGAACACTGAAGCTTTCTTT. Translation gives CAWRLPGGNTEAFF.

The J gene is TRBJ1-5, the V gene TRBV2, with a tentative D call TRBD1 (6 bases). Germline V gene data show CDR1 as SNHLY and CDR2 as FYNNEI. This CDR3 spans 15 amino acids. The germline V and J ends were trimmed by 4 bases and 11 bases, with 21 bases remaining between them. The CDR3 reads CASSVQGQNLGAQHF. The CDR3 DNA reads as TGTGCCAGCAGTGTGCAGGGACAAAATCTAGGGGCCCAGCATTTT.

The rearrangement links TRBV1 to TRBJ1-3; whether TRBD1, the table's D call, matches the DNA was not checked. TRBV1 is a pseudogene. This CDR3 is built from 20 residues. DNA of the CDR3: TGCACCAGCATCCCACAGGCTCTGGTTCGGTTCGCCTTCTCTGGAAACACCATATATTTT. Translation gives CTSIPQALVRFAFSGNTIYF.

This clone was counted a single time. V is TRBV7-2 and J is TRBJ2-7; 9 bases match TRBD1. From germline, CDR1 is SGHTA and CDR2 FQGNSA. This CDR3 comprises 16 residues. V was clipped by 3 bases and J by 0 bases; unmatched bases: 6. As DNA, the CDR3 is TGTGCCAGCAGCTTTAGGACAGGGGAGAGCTCCTACGAGCAGTACTTC. Translating it yields CASSFRTGESSYEQYF.

The genes are TRBV28 and TRBJ1-2; 9 bases agree with TRBD1. J lost 7 bases, V lost 5 bases, and 8 bases had no gene match. This CDR3 is 14 amino acids long. CDR1 is MDHEN, CDR2 SYDVKM, per germline. CDR3 in amino acids: CASSPGTGYGGYTF. CDR3 coding DNA: TGTGCCAGCAGTCCCGGGACAGGGTATGGTGGCTACACCTTC.

This chain joins TRBV7-6 and TRBJ2-1; 7 positions agree with TRBD2. Losses at the gene ends were 4 bases for V and 0 bases for J; bases not matched to a gene: 6. Germline-derived CDR1 and CDR2 are SGHVS and FNYEAQ. The CDR3 totals 16 residues. CDR3 sequence (DNA): TGTGCCAGCAGCTCCCCTAGCGGTAGCTCCTACAATGAGCAGTTCTTC. This sequence encodes CASSSPSGSSYNEQFF.

The chain uses TRBV7-9 and TRBJ1-1; TRBD1 agrees at 9 bases. V dropped 5 bases and J dropped 3; count of bases not matched to a gene: 7. The CDR3 length is 15 residues. Germline V gives CDR1 SEHNR, CDR2 FQNEAQ (reference sequence). In DNA, the CDR3 is TGTGCCAGCAGCCCGAGGACAGGGGCGGACACTGAAGCTTTCTTT. Protein product: CASSPRTGADTEAFF.

The chain is built from TRBV9 and TRBJ1-2, with D possibly TRBD1 on 6 matching bases. This CDR3 region has 14 residues. V lost 4 bases to trimming and J lost 4 bases, with 14 bases between them. Germline CDR1 SGDLS, CDR2 YYNGEE. Here the CDR3 DNA reads TGTGCCAGCAGCCAACAGGGAGATTCCTATGGCTACACCTTC. This sequence encodes CASSQQGDSYGYTF.

This chain uses TRBV3-1 (or the pseudogene TRBV3-2) with TRBJ2-3; the match to TRBD2 covers 8 bases. J gave up 0 bases and V 4 bases, and 9 bases lay outside the gene matches. Germline V gene lookup returns CDR1 LGHDT and CDR2 YNNKEL (reference sequence). The CDR3 has 17 amino acids. CDR3 DNA: TGTGCCAGCAGCCTCGGGACTAGTGTGACTAGCACAGATACGCAGTATTTT. Amino acid sequence: CASSLGTSVTSTDTQYF.

This sequence joins TRBV12-5 and TRBJ2-7; TRBD1 aligns across 11 bases. The germline V gene encodes CDR1 LGHNT and CDR2 FRNRAP. The length of the CDR3 is 16 residues. V lost 5 bases to trimming and J lost 5 bases; unmatched junction nucleotides: 11. CDR3 amino acids: CASGPTSGTGGHEQYF. In nucleotides, the CDR3 is TGTGCTAGTGGTCCAACATCCGGGACAGGGGGGCACGAGCAGTACTTC.

This chain links TRBV27 with TRBJ1-2, with 8 bases identical to TRBD1. Germline CDR1 reads MNHEY; CDR2 reads SMNVEV (reference sequence). Trimming took 5 bases from V and 1 from J; bases not matched to a gene: 6. The CDR3 has 15 amino acids. CDR3 coding DNA: TGTGCCAGCAGTCCGTCAGGGGGCGTTAACTATGGCTACACCTTC. Its protein is CASSPSGGVNYGYTF.

The rearrangement uses TRBV4-2 and TRBJ1-3; D gene unclear. The length of the CDR3 is 15 residues. The V and J ends lost 4 bases and 2 bases respectively, with 12 bases between them. The V gene's germline CDR1 is LGHNA and CDR2 YNFKEQ. CDR3 sequence (DNA): TGTGCCAGCAGCCCATACGAGGGTGCTGGAAACACCATATATTTT. Translated: CASSPYEGAGNTIYF.